The 11 T cell receptor beta chains reported below all come from one sample, sequenced in a study of Graves' ophthalmopathy and Graves' hyperthyroidism. For repertoire sequencing, the TCR beta CDR3 regions were amplified from RNA transcripts. Second-round multiplex PCR followed a first-round RT-PCR using HTBI primers. From the multiplex PCR reads, TCRdb called clonotypes with MiXCR, one entry per CDR3 protein. In the table there are some 160,000 distinct CDR3 sequences, approximately 40% of which are singletons. Specimen: peripheral blood. These receptors were collected from a man aged 30 to 45 with Graves' ophthalmopathy.

The CDR3 reads CASSLDGGGNTIYF. CDR3 bases: TGTGCCAGCAGCTTAGACGGCGGTGGAAACACCATATATTTT. The chain employs TRBV7-3 and TRBJ1-3; D uncertain. The germline V gene encodes CDR1 SGHTA and CDR2 FQGTGA. This CDR3 is built from 14 residues. Deletions cut 2 bases from V and 3 bases from J, with 8 bases between.

The V call is TRBV28, the J call TRBJ2-7; no definite D call. V was pared by 9 bases and J by 3 bases, with 15 bases between. Germline-derived CDR1 and CDR2 are MDHEN and SYDVKM. The CDR3 has 13 amino acids. CDR3 bases: TGTGCCAGTTGGGATCGCACCCACTACGAGCAGTACTTC. It is translated as CASWDRTHYEQYF.

The chain is built from TRBV7-8 and TRBJ2-7; 7 nucleotides match TRBD1. With V trimmed by 3 bases and J by 3 bases, 8 bases remained unmatched. CDR3 length: 15 residues. The germline CDR1 and CDR2 sequences are SGHVS and FQNEAQ. CDR3 sequence: CASSFRDSTFYEQYF. As DNA, the CDR3 is TGTGCCAGCAGCTTCAGGGACAGCACTTTCTACGAGCAGTACTTC.

In this sample, this clonotype turned up many times. The rearrangement links TRBV7-2 to TRBJ2-7, with D possibly being TRBD1 (5 bases). Germline values: CDR1 SGHTA, CDR2 FQGNSA. V lost 0 bases to trimming and J lost 2 bases, with 14 bases between them. The length of the CDR3 is 16 residues. CDR3 loop: CASSLAPQGTAYEQYF. CDR3 DNA: TGTGCCAGCAGCTTAGCCCCGCAGGGCACTGCCTACGAGCAGTACTTC.

This clonotype showed up many times. The chain is built from TRBV10-3 and TRBJ1-1, with D uncertain. The CDR3 extends over 14 amino acids. Trimming shortened V by 4 bases and J by 5 bases, and 14 bases separated the two germline ends. From germline, CDR1 is ENHRY and CDR2 SYGVKD. The CDR3 DNA reads as TGTGCCATCAGTGCCAGACCCGGGCAGACTGAAGCTTTCTTT. As protein: CAISARPGQTEAFF.

This clonotype was seen many times. The chain employs TRBV19 and TRBJ2-7; 9 nucleotides agree with TRBD1. The CDR3 length is 15 residues. J gave up 3 bases and V 7 bases, and 10 bases lay outside the gene matches. Germline V gives CDR1 LNHDA, CDR2 SQIVND (reference sequence). The CDR3 region is CASTYSGTGFYEQYF. The CDR3 DNA is TGTGCCAGTACATATTCCGGGACAGGGTTCTACGAGCAGTACTTC.

At least ten counts were recorded for this clonotype. V usage is TRBV11-3 and J usage is TRBJ2-7; D assignment may be TRBD1 or TRBD2 (5 bases each). Germline lookup yields CDR1 SGHNT and CDR2 YENEEA. V was shortened by 3 bases and J by 4 bases, with 10 bases between the two germline ends. This CDR3 is built from 13 residues. CDR3 bases: TGTGCCAGCAGCTTCGGGACGGAGTACGAGCAGTACTTC. It codes for CASSFGTEYEQYF.

This clonotype has at least ten counts. The rearrangement links TRBV20-1 to TRBJ1-1, with 8 bases aligning to TRBD1. With 2 bases clipped from V and 0 bases from J, the junction kept 2 bases outside the gene matches. CDR3 size: 14 residues. The V gene's germline CDR1 is DFQATT and CDR2 SNEGSKA (reference sequence). The CDR3 nucleotides read TGCAGTGCTAGACAGGGGGCGGTGAACACTGAAGCTTTCTTT. Its translation is CSARQGAVNTEAFF.

This clonotype was recorded once. This chain uses TRBV10-1 with TRBJ1-1, with TRBD1 as a possible D gene (5 bases). Trimming pared 0 bases from V and 0 bases from J, leaving 8 bases between. The CDR3 is 15 residues long. CDR1 and CDR2 (germline): WNHNN, SYGVQD (reference sequence). In DNA form, the CDR3 reads TGCGCCAGCAGTGAGTCGGGGGGTGTGAACACTGAAGCTTTCTTT. Its protein product is CASSESGGVNTEAFF.

This chain joins TRBV6-2 or TRBV6-3 and TRBJ1-5; D is unclear. Germline CDR1 is MNHEY and CDR2 is SVGEGT. CDR3 length equals 15 residues. V dropped 9 bases and J dropped 6 bases, with 21 bases sitting between them. The CDR3 nucleotides read TGTGCCAGTTCGGGCATCATACATCCCAGTCAGCCCCAGCATTTT. It specifies CASSGIIHPSQPQHF.

This clonotype was detected many times. The chain links TRBV14 to TRBJ1-2; D not certain. V lost 3 bases to trimming and J lost 5 bases, with 7 bases between them. The CDR3 covers 12 residues. Germline-derived CDR1 and CDR2 are SGHDN and FVKESK. In DNA form, the CDR3 reads TGTGCCAGCAGCCACCGCGGTTATGGCTACACCTTC. It is translated as CASSHRGYGYTF.